What follows is one T cell receptor (beta chain) and its context. Its antigen remains unidentified. The sample comes from a study of PD-1 blockade in classical Hodgkin lymphoma. The study, taken as a whole, reports: At C4D1, TCR diversity had climbed significantly for CD4+ cells, though not for CD8+ cells. Baseline TCR diversity was reportedly lower in newly diagnosed patients than healthy donors.

Germline values: CDR1 SEHNR, CDR2 FQNEAQ (reference sequence). The V end was cut by 11 bases, the J end by 3 bases, with 14 bases between. The CDR3 is made up of 13 amino acids. Time point given: cycle 4 day 1 (C4D1), after 6 weeks of nivolumab. Patients all relapsed after autologous stem cell transplantation, and there was variation in brentuximab vedotin exposure. Repertoires were generated with immunoSEQ multiplex PCR, while TCRdb's copy carries only in-frame clones and drops some. The sample lists roughly 48,000 clones, about 89% occurring once. This rearrangement joins TRBV7-9 to TRBJ2-1; perhaps TRBD2 as D (5 bases). The sequencing here drew on peripheral blood mononuclear cells (PBMCs), taken before the fourth cycle of nivolumab. This receptor was taken from a human donor with classical Hodgkin lymphoma. CDR3 sequence: CAGAPAGYNEQFF. CDR3 nucleotide sequence: TGTGCCGGAGCCCCGGCGGGCTACAATGAGCAGTTCTTC.